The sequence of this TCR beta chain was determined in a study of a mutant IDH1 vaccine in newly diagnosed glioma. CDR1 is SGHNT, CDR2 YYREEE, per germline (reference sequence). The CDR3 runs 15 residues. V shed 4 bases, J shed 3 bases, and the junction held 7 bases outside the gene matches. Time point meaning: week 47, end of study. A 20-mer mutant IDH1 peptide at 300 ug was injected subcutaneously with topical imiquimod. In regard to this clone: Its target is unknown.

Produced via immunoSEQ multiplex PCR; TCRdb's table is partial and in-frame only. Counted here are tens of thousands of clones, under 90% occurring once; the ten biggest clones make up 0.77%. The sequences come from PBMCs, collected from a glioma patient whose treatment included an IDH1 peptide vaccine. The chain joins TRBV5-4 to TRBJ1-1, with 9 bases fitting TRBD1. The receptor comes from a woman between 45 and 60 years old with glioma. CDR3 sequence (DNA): TGTGCCAGCAGCCTTTGGACAGGGGCGGACACTGAAGCTTTCTTT. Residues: CASSLWTGADTEAFF. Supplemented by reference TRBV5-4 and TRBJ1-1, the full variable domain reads ETGVTQSPTHLIKTRGQQVTLRCSSQSGHNTVSWYQQALGQGPQFIFQYYREEENGRGNFPPRFSGLQFPNYSSELNVNALELDDSALYLCASSLWTGADTEAFFGQGTRLTVV.